The sequence of this TCR beta chain was determined in a study of cytomegalovirus exposure and HLA in healthy donors. Study-wide findings and caveats: What TCR beta sequences reportedly achieved was accurate prediction of HLA-A and HLA-B alleles in most subjects. In vitro data verified three CMV-associated chains as specific for CMV antigens. The study flagged roughly 160 TCR beta chains as cytomegalovirus-associated.

With respect to this clone: The target antigen is unknown.

Primers: 60 Vbeta forward and 13 Jbeta reverse. Generated by immunoSEQ multiplex PCR, the TCRdb table keeps only in-frame clones and is missing some. The sample has around 200,000 clones; approximately 67% are singletons. The CDR3 totals 16 residues. Germline assignment: CDR1 SGHTA and CDR2 FQGNSA. Trimming took 1 base from V and 4 from J; bases not matched to a gene: 8. Sequenced sample: PBMCs. This sequence joins TRBV7-2 and TRBJ2-7, with 9 bases that match TRBD2. The clonotype originates from a man aged 40-49 years in good health and CMV-seronegative. CDR3 coding DNA: TGTGCCAGCAGCTTAGGATCCAGCGGGGGGAAATACGAGCAGTACTTC. It is translated as CASSLGSSGGKYEQYF.